These T cell receptor beta chains were read from a single sample in a study of beta chain features in type 1 diabetes. TCRdb's table, derived via immunoSEQ multiplex PCR, lists solely in-frame clones and lacks some. The sample lists under 850,000 clones; 13% were seen once. Sample: naive CD4+ T cells from blood. The source of these receptors is a young man with type 1 diabetes. The CDR3 runs from the conserved cysteine through the conserved F or W. Each record gives: V gene, D gene, J gene, clone size, CDR3 protein, CDR3 DNA. D genes are given only for firm matches. Size is omitted from some rows. Given values are once, few, many or a class for expanded clones.

v_gene: TRBV7-2; d_gene: NA; j_gene: TRBJ1-2; abundance: few; CDR3aa: CASSFNGRGDGYTF; CDR3nt: TGTGCCAGCAGCTTCAACGGCCGGGGAGATGGCTACACCTTC
v_gene: TRBV28; d_gene: NA; j_gene: TRBJ2-1; abundance: NA; CDR3aa: CASSLGAVPVF; CDR3nt: TGTGCCAGCAGTTTAGGGGCAGTGCCCGTCTTC
v_gene: TRBV6-1; d_gene: NA; j_gene: TRBJ1-1; abundance: few; CDR3aa: CASGGLMNTEAFF; CDR3nt: TGTGCCAGCGGAGGGCTAATGAACACTGAAGCTTTCTTT
v_gene: TRBV29-1; d_gene: NA; j_gene: TRBJ2-3; abundance: NA; CDR3aa: CSLRVADTQYF; CDR3nt: TGCAGCCTACGGGTAGCAGATACGCAGTATTTT
v_gene: TRBV6-5; d_gene: NA; j_gene: TRBJ1-4; abundance: few; CDR3aa: CASSPGTPGKLFF; CDR3nt: TGTGCCAGCAGCCCGGGGACCCCGGGAAAACTGTTTTTT
v_gene: TRBV30; d_gene: TRBD2; j_gene: TRBJ2-5; abundance: NA; CDR3aa: CAWASGWYQETQYF; CDR3nt: TGTGCCTGGGCTAGCGGGTGGTACCAAGAGACCCAGTACTTC
v_gene: TRBV5-4; d_gene: NA; j_gene: TRBJ2-2; abundance: few; CDR3aa: CASTPAGQPNTGELFF; CDR3nt: TGTGCCAGCACCCCGGCGGGGCAGCCGAACACCGGGGAGCTGTTTTTT
v_gene: TRBV30; d_gene: NA; j_gene: TRBJ2-7; abundance: few; CDR3aa: CAWSLGRTALTPYEQYF; CDR3nt: TGTGCCTGGTCTCTGGGAAGGACGGCCTTGACTCCCTACGAGCAGTACTTC
v_gene: TRBV10-3; d_gene: NA; j_gene: TRBJ2-5; abundance: few; CDR3aa: CAISRGGQETQYF; CDR3nt: TGTGCCATCAGCCGAGGGGGCCAAGAGACCCAGTACTTC
v_gene: TRBV18; d_gene: NA; j_gene: TRBJ2-5; abundance: NA; CDR3aa: CASSPPGFWQETQYF; CDR3nt: TGTGCCAGCTCACCACCGGGGTTTTGGCAAGAGACCCAGTACTTC
v_gene: TRBV18; d_gene: TRBD1; j_gene: TRBJ1-1; abundance: NA; CDR3aa: CASSPGQGARNTEAFF; CDR3nt: TGTGCCAGCTCTCCCGGACAGGGGGCTCGGAACACTGAAGCTTTCTTT
v_gene: TRBV7-2; d_gene: NA; j_gene: TRBJ1-5; abundance: NA; CDR3aa: CASSFTGNQPQHF; CDR3nt: TGTGCCAGCAGCTTCACAGGCAATCAGCCCCAGCATTTT
v_gene: TRBV9; d_gene: TRBD2; j_gene: TRBJ2-3; abundance: NA; CDR3aa: CASSETSGYTDTQYF; CDR3nt: TGTGCCAGCAGCGAGACTAGCGGATACACAGATACGCAGTATTTT
v_gene: TRBV7-9; d_gene: NA; j_gene: TRBJ1-2; abundance: few; CDR3aa: CASLTSAGIYGYTF; CDR3nt: TGTGCCAGCCTCACGTCGGCGGGCATCTATGGCTACACCTTC
v_gene: TRBV28; d_gene: NA; j_gene: TRBJ2-7; abundance: NA; CDR3aa: CASSFHEQYF; CDR3nt: TGTGCCAGCAGTTTCCACGAGCAGTACTTC
v_gene: TRBV19; d_gene: TRBD1; j_gene: TRBJ2-3; abundance: few; CDR3aa: CASSHYRTGYPDTQYF; CDR3nt: TGTGCCAGTAGTCACTATCGGACAGGGTACCCAGATACGCAGTATTTT
v_gene: TRBV7-6; d_gene: NA; j_gene: TRBJ2-7; abundance: NA; CDR3aa: CASSLGEGPYEQYF; CDR3nt: TGTGCCAGCAGCTTAGGGGAAGGACCCTACGAGCAGTACTTC
v_gene: TRBV7-9; d_gene: NA; j_gene: TRBJ1-2; abundance: NA; CDR3aa: CASSLGEKMGYGYTF; CDR3nt: TGTGCCAGCAGCTTAGGGGAAAAGATGGGCTATGGCTACACCTTC
v_gene: TRBV4-1; d_gene: TRBD1; j_gene: TRBJ1-3; abundance: few; CDR3aa: CAISQRQGDGNTIYF; CDR3nt: TGCGCCATCAGCCAAAGGCAGGGGGATGGAAACACCATATATTTT
v_gene: TRBV27; d_gene: NA; j_gene: TRBJ2-3; abundance: NA; CDR3aa: CASSLAPTDTQYF; CDR3nt: TGTGCCAGCAGTTTAGCCCCCACAGATACGCAGTATTTT